This passage covers 25 T cell receptor beta chains from one sample sequenced in a study of T cell changes during pregnancy in multiple sclerosis. Sequencing used immunoSEQ multiplex PCR; TCRdb keeps in-frame clones, though not all of them. The sample lists around 92,000 clones; 85% to 95% were seen once. Sequencing used peripheral blood, obtained in the third trimester of pregnancy. The receptors were sampled from a female donor with multiple sclerosis, enrolled in a pregnancy study.

The chain is built from TRBV7-3 and TRBJ2-7; the match to TRBD1 covers 9 bases. This CDR3 has 16 residues. Germline V CDR1 and CDR2: SGHTA, FQGTGA. Germline trimming cut 0 bases from V and 3 bases from J; bases unmatched to any gene: 6. The DNA of the CDR3 is TGTGCCAGCAGCTTAACGGACAGGGGCCTTTTCTACGAGCAGTACTTC. Translating gives CASSLTDRGLFYEQYF.

The rearrangement joins TRBV28 to TRBJ1-2; TRBD1 matches at 8 bases. CDR1 MDHEN and CDR2 SYDVKM come from the germline V gene. The CDR3 extends over 13 amino acids. V shed 5 bases, J shed 7 bases, and the junction held 6 bases outside the gene matches. The CDR3 loop is CASSPGGSGGYTF. The DNA of the CDR3 is TGTGCCAGCAGTCCAGGGGGCTCGGGTGGCTACACCTTC.

The chain carries TRBV13 and TRBJ2-2; 12 bases agree with TRBD2. Germline values: CDR1 PRHDT, CDR2 FYEKMQ (reference sequence). The CDR3 is 20 amino acids. With 1 base clipped from V and 3 bases from J, the junction kept 12 bases outside the gene matches. CDR3 DNA sequence: TGTGCCAGCAGCTTAGCCCGGAGAACTAGCGGGAGGCACTACACCGGGGAGCTGTTTTTT. This codes for CASSLARRTSGRHYTGELFF. The full variable domain, its missing parts supplied by reference TRBV13 and TRBJ2-2, is AAGVIQSPRHLIKEKRETATLKCYPIPRHDTVYWYQQGPGQDPQFLISFYEKMQSDKGSIPDRFSAQQFSDYHSELNMSSLELGDSALYFCASSLARRTSGRHYTGELFFGEGSRLTVL.

In DNA form, the CDR3 reads TGTGCCAGTAGTATAGTATTGGGACTAGCGGGAGGGCCGAGAAACATTCAGTACTTC. Its protein is CASSIVLGLAGGPRNIQYF. V and J are TRBV19 and TRBJ2-4; TRBD2 agrees at 16 bases. CDR3 length: 19 amino acids. Germline loops: CDR1 LNHDA, CDR2 SQIVND (reference sequence). With 1 base clipped from V and 6 bases from J, the junction kept 9 bases outside the gene matches.

This chain joins TRBV6-5 and TRBJ2-7; 8 nucleotides align to TRBD2. The CDR3 is 14 residues long. Per germline, CDR1 MNHEY and CDR2 SVGAGI. V lost 5 bases and J lost 4; bases outside the gene matches: 7. CDR3 residues: CASSPTSGPYEQYF. CDR3 in DNA: TGTGCCAGCAGTCCTACTAGCGGACCTTACGAGCAGTACTTC.

The rearrangement joins TRBV25-1 to TRBJ2-2, with 8 bases lining up with TRBD2. The trim removed 2 bases at V and 1 base at J, leaving 0 bases unmatched. There are 15 residues in the CDR3. Germline CDR1 reads MGHDK; CDR2 reads SYGVNS. As DNA, the CDR3 is TGTGCCAGCAGTGAAGGGACTAGGAACACCGGGGAGCTGTTTTTT. The encoded protein is CASSEGTRNTGELFF.

The chain links TRBV14 to TRBJ1-3; D unresolved. This CDR3 spans 16 amino acids. Trimming cost V 0 bases and J 0 bases, with 9 bases left between them. The germline V gene encodes CDR1 SGHDN and CDR2 FVKESK. DNA of the CDR3: TGTGCCAGCAGCCAAGATCTGAGGAACTCTGGAAACACCATATATTTT. As protein: CASSQDLRNSGNTIYF.

The chain joins TRBV27 to TRBJ2-1; 13 bases are a match to TRBD2. The V gene's germline CDR1 is MNHEY and CDR2 SMNVEV (reference sequence). With 0 bases clipped from V and 9 bases from J, the junction kept 5 bases outside the gene matches. The CDR3 sequence is 16 residues long. The CDR3 protein is CASSLSLAGGPGEQFF. The CDR3 DNA reads as TGTGCCAGCAGTTTATCACTAGCGGGAGGGCCAGGTGAGCAGTTCTTC.

This clone came up once. The chain combines TRBV6-1 with TRBJ1-1; 8 bases are a match to TRBD1. Germline values: CDR1 MNHNS, CDR2 SASEGT. This CDR3 is 14 amino acids long. The V gene end was trimmed by 6 bases and the J gene end by 1 base; junction bases not matched to a gene: 4. This CDR3 reads CASRLGQANTEAFF. Written as DNA, the CDR3 is TGTGCCAGCAGACTGGGACAGGCGAACACTGAAGCTTTCTTT.

The chain is built from TRBV25-1 and TRBJ1-1; TRBD1 agrees at 9 bases. Per germline, CDR1 MGHDK and CDR2 SYGVNS. The CDR3 is 14 amino acids. J gave up 6 bases and V 5 bases, and 7 bases lay outside the gene matches. The CDR3 is CASSPRDRVPEAFF. The CDR3 DNA follows: TGTGCCAGCAGTCCCCGGGACAGGGTTCCTGAAGCTTTCTTT.

V is TRBV27 and J is TRBJ2-1; D possibly corresponds to TRBD1 (5 bases). Trimming removed 6 bases from V and 8 bases from J, with 8 bases in between. CDR3 length equals 11 residues. Germline-derived CDR1 and CDR2 are MNHEY and SMNVEV (reference sequence). CDR3 amino acids: CASSPQDEQFF. The CDR3 nucleotides are TGTGCCAGCAGCCCACAGGATGAGCAGTTCTTC.

In its sample, this clone was seen once. V gene TRBV2 combines with J gene TRBJ2-3, with 9 bases that match TRBD2. V shed 10 bases, J shed 0 bases, and the junction held 8 bases outside the gene matches. There are 15 residues in the CDR3. Germline assignment: CDR1 SNHLY and CDR2 FYNNEI. The CDR3 sequence is CAITSGPASTDTQYF. CDR3 nucleotides: TGTGCCATCACTAGCGGGCCGGCGAGCACAGATACGCAGTATTTT.

CDR3 loop: CASSLLGRYNEQFF. CDR3 nucleotide sequence: TGTGCCAGCAGTTTATTGGGCAGATACAATGAGCAGTTCTTC. The rearrangement links TRBV27 to TRBJ2-1; no reliable D call. V lost 1 base and J lost 4, with 8 bases in between. Germline V gives CDR1 MNHEY, CDR2 SMNVEV (reference sequence). The CDR3 has 14 amino acids.

The chain joins TRBV19 to TRBJ2-3; TRBD2 aligns across 7 bases. This CDR3 is 12 amino acids long. V lost 9 bases and J lost 5; bases outside the gene matches: 5. Germline V gene data show CDR1 as LNHDA and CDR2 as SQIVND (reference sequence). The CDR3 nucleotides read TGTGCCAGCCGCATAGCGGGAGATACGCAGTATTTT. It specifies CASRIAGDTQYF. Supplemented by reference TRBV19 and TRBJ2-3, the full variable domain reads DGGITQSPKYLFRKEGQNVTLSCEQNLNHDAMYWYRQDPGQGLRLIYYSQIVNDFQKGDIAEGYSVSREKKESFPLTVTSAQKNPTAFYLCASRIAGDTQYFGPGTRLTVL.

The J gene is TRBJ2-7, the V gene TRBV5-1, with 8 bases that match TRBD1. The length of the CDR3 is 13 residues. After removal of 4 bases from V and 4 bases from J, the junction contained 4 bases not matched to a gene. In germline, CDR1 is SGHRS, CDR2 YFSETQ. The CDR3 loop is CASSRRQGYEQYF. The CDR3 DNA sequence: TGCGCCAGCAGCAGGCGACAGGGGTACGAGCAGTACTTC.

The chain is built from TRBV6-5 and TRBJ2-5, with D maybe TRBD2 (7 bases). The length of the CDR3 is 16 residues. CDR1 and CDR2 (germline): MNHEY, SVGAGI. V dropped 3 bases and J dropped 4 bases, with 18 bases sitting between them. The CDR3, as DNA: TGTGCCAGCAGTTATAAGGGGAGGGGGGTCTCAGAGACCCAGTACTTC. It translates to CASSYKGRGVSETQYF.

The genes are TRBV11-2 and TRBJ2-7; weak D call: TRBD2 (6 bases). V shed 4 bases and J shed 1 base, with 14 bases lying between them. This CDR3 has 15 residues. Germline-derived CDR1 and CDR2 are SGHAT and FQNNGV. The CDR3 coding sequence is TGTGCCAGCAGCTCGGGACTCTTACTATCCTACGAGCAGTACTTC. Protein: CASSSGLLLSYEQYF.

The chain links TRBV5-4 to TRBJ1-1; D not resolved. V was cut by 0 bases and J by 1 base, with 10 bases left in between. The CDR3 contains 15 residues. Germline V gene sequence: CDR1 SGHNT, CDR2 YYREEE (reference sequence). The CDR3 region is CASSLAEQRNTEAFF. DNA for the CDR3: TGTGCCAGCAGCTTGGCCGAGCAGCGGAACACTGAAGCTTTCTTT.

The chain joins TRBV18 to TRBJ1-1, with TRBD1 matching 10 bases. Losses at the gene ends were 6 bases for V and 11 bases for J; bases not matched to a gene: 9. Germline CDR1 is KGHSH and CDR2 is LQKENI. The CDR3 length is 13 residues. As DNA, the CDR3 is TGTGCCAGCTCGCCGGGACAGGGGAGTCTTGCTTTCTTT. Translation gives CASSPGQGSLAFF.

This clone was seen once. The chain recombines TRBV28 with TRBJ1-5, with no clear D. Germline V gives CDR1 MDHEN, CDR2 SYDVKM. CDR3 length equals 15 residues. V gave up 2 bases and J gave up 2 bases, with 10 bases separating them. CDR3 DNA sequence: TGTGCCAGCAGTTTAACCCTATTCGGCAATCAGCCCCAGCATTTT. Its protein is CASSLTLFGNQPQHF.

The chain combines TRBV9 with TRBJ2-1; 7 positions match TRBD2. V lost 4 bases, J lost 4 bases, and 17 bases stayed unmatched. The CDR3 contains 18 residues. Germline values: CDR1 SGDLS, CDR2 YYNGEE. CDR3 DNA sequence: TGTGCCAGCAGCTCCCCGTTTGGTAGCGGGCGGTTATACAATGAGCAGTTCTTC. Translated, it gives CASSSPFGSGRLYNEQFF. Supplemented by reference TRBV9 and TRBJ2-1, the full variable domain reads DSGVTQTPKHLITATGQRVTLRCSPRSGDLSVYWYQQSLDQGLQFLIQYYNGEERAKGNILERFSAQQFPDLHSELNLSSLELGDSALYFCASSSPFGSGRLYNEQFFGPGTRLTVL.

The CDR3 DNA reads as TGTGCCAGCAGTTACCCCGAGGTCGGGGGAGGAGAGACCCAGTACTTC. Amino acids: CASSYPEVGGGETQYF. The rearrangement joins TRBV6-5 to TRBJ2-5; D might be TRBD2 (6 bases). The germline gives CDR1 MNHEY, CDR2 SVGAGI. The CDR3 is 16 amino acids. Trimming took off 2 bases at V and 4 bases at J, with 17 bases between the two ends.

In its sample, this clone was seen once. The genes are TRBV14 and TRBJ1-3, with TRBD1 matching over 8 bases. The ends lost 0 bases at V and 6 bases at J; junction bases unmatched: 1. The CDR3 consists of 14 residues. Germline V gene sequence: CDR1 SGHDN, CDR2 FVKESK. The CDR3 nucleotides read TGTGCCAGCAGCCAAGACCAGGGGGCAAACACCATATATTTT. It is translated as CASSQDQGANTIYF.

This clone has a single count. The chain combines TRBV19 with TRBJ1-4, with D possibly TRBD1 on 6 matching bases. V lost 4 bases, J lost 6 bases, and 24 bases lay in between. Germline V gives CDR1 LNHDA, CDR2 SQIVND (reference sequence). The CDR3 loop spans 18 amino acids. The CDR3 DNA reads TGTGCCAGTAGTACCTCCGGGACAATGAGGGGAATTGATGAAAAACTGTTTTTT. Protein product: CASSTSGTMRGIDEKLFF.

This chain uses TRBV5-5 with TRBJ2-7; 7 bases line up with TRBD2. After removal of 0 bases from V and 2 bases from J, the junction contained 8 bases not matched to a gene. Germline loops: CDR1 SGHKS, CDR2 YYEKEE (reference sequence). This CDR3 spans 16 amino acids. The CDR3 spells CASSLAAASGAYEQYF. The CDR3 bases are TGTGCCAGCAGCTTGGCCGCGGCTAGCGGAGCCTACGAGCAGTACTTC. Using reference TRBV5-5 and TRBJ2-7 for the parts outside the CDR3, the full variable domain is DAGVTQSPTHLIKTRGQQVTLRCSPISGHKSVSWYQQVLGQGPQFIFQYYEKEERGRGNFPDRFSARQFPNYSSELNVNALLLGDSALYLCASSLAAASGAYEQYFGPGTRLTVT.